These 18 T cell receptor beta chains share one sample of origin, sequenced in a study of blood T cells in healthy people across ages. It was with a sample-barcoded 5' primer and a J-beta primer mix that a second PCR of roughly 7 to 12 cycles was run. TCRdb passed the 5' RACE reads through MiXCR, listing each CDR3 protein once. Of around 800,000 distinct CDR3 sequences listed, less than 80% were seen once; the top ten hold about a quarter. Sequencing used blood. These receptors were taken from a man aged 25 to 40 in good health.

The J gene is TRBJ1-5, the V gene TRBV6-6; perhaps TRBD1 as D (5 bases). V shed 2 bases and J shed 11 bases, with 16 bases lying between them. Germline V gene data show CDR1 as MNHNY and CDR2 as SVGAGI (reference sequence). This CDR3 spans 14 amino acids. This chain's CDR3 is CASSYGGEQETQHF. The CDR3 DNA reads as TGTGCCAGCAGTTACGGAGGGGAGCAAGAGACCCAGCATTTT.

The V and J genes are TRBV20-1 and TRBJ2-7; D possibly corresponds to TRBD2 (6 bases). Germline V gene data show CDR1 as DFQATT and CDR2 as SNEGSKA (reference sequence). Trimming took off 6 bases at V and 2 bases at J, with 11 bases between the two ends. This CDR3 is built from 12 residues. CDR3 loop: CSAPGGPYEQYF. CDR3 coding DNA: TGCAGTGCCCCCGGGGGTCCCTACGAGCAGTACTTC.

This clonotype showed up just a few times. The rearrangement uses TRBV3-1 and TRBJ2-2; D gene ambiguous. From germline, CDR1 is LGHDT and CDR2 YNNKEL (reference sequence). Trimming left V 3 bases short and J 6 bases short, with 14 bases between. This CDR3 contains 15 residues. The CDR3 nucleotides read TGTGCCAGCAGCCAGAGATTTGGTGGCGCCGGGGAGCTGTTTTTT. Its protein product is CASSQRFGGAGELFF. Combining the CDR3 with reference TRBV3-1 and TRBJ2-2 gives the whole variable domain DTAVSQTPKYLVTQMGNDKSIKCEQNLGHDTMYWYKQDSKKFLKIMFSYNNKELIINETVPNRFSPKSPDKAHLNLHINSLELGDSAVYFCASSQRFGGAGELFFGEGSRLTVL.

This chain uses TRBV6-4 with TRBJ2-4; 7 positions match TRBD1. In germline, CDR1 is MRHNA, CDR2 SNTAGT. The V gene end was trimmed by 6 bases and the J gene end by 2 bases; junction bases not matched to a gene: 10. The CDR3 spans 16 residues. The CDR3 region is CASRLRDSPSKNIQYF. CDR3 nucleotide sequence: TGTGCCAGCAGACTCCGGGACAGTCCCTCCAAAAACATTCAGTACTTC.

The chain joins TRBV11-2 to TRBJ2-1, with 14 bases lining up with TRBD2. This CDR3 has 21 residues. V shed 2 bases, J shed 7 bases, and the junction held 19 bases outside the gene matches. Germline CDR1 SGHAT, CDR2 FQNNGV. CDR3 protein: CASSLNGLAGGQQDLGNEQFF. In nucleotides, the CDR3 is TGTGCCAGCAGCTTAAATGGACTAGCGGGGGGCCAGCAGGACCTAGGGAATGAGCAGTTCTTC.

The chain employs TRBV9 and TRBJ2-5; 9 bases fit TRBD2. CDR1 and CDR2 (germline): SGDLS, YYNGEE. V trimming: 0 bases; J trimming: 2 bases; junction bases outside the gene matches: 2. The CDR3 is 15 residues long. CDR3 nucleotide sequence: TGTGCCAGCAGCGTAGTTGGACTAGCGCAAGAGACCCAGTACTTC. As protein: CASSVVGLAQETQYF.

In DNA, the CDR3 is TGTGCCAGCAGTTTACAGGGCGAAATCTACGAGCAGTACTTC. This translates into CASSLQGEIYEQYF. The J gene is TRBJ2-7, the V gene TRBV28; TRBD1 might be the D (5 bases). Trimming cost V 2 bases and J 3 bases, with 11 bases left between them. Germline CDR1 is MDHEN and CDR2 is SYDVKM. This CDR3 has 14 amino acids.

The chain carries TRBV29-1 and TRBJ1-2, with D uncertain. The CDR3 totals 12 residues. From germline, CDR1 is SQVTM and CDR2 ANQGSEA. Trimming left V 3 bases short and J 5 bases short, with 10 bases between. CDR3 protein: CSVEETDYGYTF. The CDR3 nucleotides read TGCAGCGTTGAGGAGACTGATTATGGCTACACCTTC.

This clonotype was detected a few times. The chain couples TRBV28 to TRBJ1-2, with D possibly being TRBD1 (5 bases). Germline CDR1 is MDHEN and CDR2 is SYDVKM. Trimming stripped 3 bases from V and 1 base from J, with 9 bases between. The CDR3 length is 14 residues. CDR3 amino acids: CASSLTANNYGYTF. The CDR3 DNA reads TGTGCCAGCAGTTTGACAGCTAATAACTATGGCTACACCTTC.

This rearrangement joins TRBV7-9 to TRBJ1-1, with D perhaps matching TRBD1 (6 bases). The ends were cut back, 4 bases at V and 5 bases at J, with 17 bases in the middle. Germline CDR1 is SEHNR and CDR2 is FQNEAQ (reference sequence). This CDR3 comprises 15 residues. DNA for the CDR3: TGTGCCAGCAGCTCACCGAGGGGGGGTAGTACTGAAGCTTTCTTT. Amino acids: CASSSPRGGSTEAFF.

The chain combines TRBV6-2 or TRBV6-3 with TRBJ2-1, with unresolved D. The J call may be mistaken, given a closer DNA end match to TRBJ2-7. CDR3 length: 14 residues. Germline V gene lookup returns CDR1 MNHEY and CDR2 SVGEGT. The CDR3 nucleotides read TGTGCCAGCAGTTACTCAGGCCCCTACAATGAGCAGTACTTC. It encodes CASSYSGPYNEQYF.

This sequence joins TRBV29-1 and TRBJ2-4; the D gene could be TRBD1 or TRBD2 (6 bases each). V lost 0 bases and J 6 bases, leaving 12 bases between the germline ends. The CDR3 consists of 14 residues. Germline CDR1 SQVTM, CDR2 ANQGSEA. CDR3 in DNA: TGCAGCGTTGAAGAAGGGGGGTTTGCAAACATTCAGTACTTC. Protein product: CSVEEGGFANIQYF.

V usage is TRBV20-1 and J usage is TRBJ2-4; 8 positions match TRBD1. The end of the DNA fits TRBJ2-7 better, so the J call may be wrong. Per the germline V gene, CDR1 is DFQATT and CDR2 is SNEGSKA (reference sequence). The CDR3 totals 13 residues. CDR3 residues: CSAERTGPYEQYF. For the CDR3, the DNA is TGCAGTGCTGAACGGACAGGGCCCTACGAGCAGTACTTC.

The rearrangement uses TRBV7-2 and TRBJ2-1, with D possibly matching TRBD2 (6 bases). V lost 3 bases and J 3 bases, leaving 24 bases between the germline ends. This CDR3 region has 19 residues. Germline CDR1 and CDR2: SGHTA and FQGNSA. CDR3 region: CASSFRPQGGDFYYNEQFF. CDR3 nucleotides: TGTGCCAGCAGCTTTAGGCCCCAGGGCGGGGACTTTTACTACAATGAGCAGTTCTTC.

J is TRBJ2-1 and V is TRBV6-1; the D gene could be TRBD1 or TRBD2 (5 bases each). This CDR3 is 13 amino acids long. The germline V gene encodes CDR1 MNHNS and CDR2 SASEGT. With 3 bases removed from V and 6 bases from J, the gap between germline ends came to 9 bases. The CDR3 is CASSEWGPNEQFF. The CDR3 DNA sequence: TGTGCCAGCAGTGAGTGGGGACCCAATGAGCAGTTCTTC.

The chain combines TRBV5-1 with TRBJ1-1, with a tentative D call TRBD1 (5 bases). Trimming shortened V by 0 bases and J by 3 bases, and 18 bases separated the two germline ends. The CDR3 extends over 17 amino acids. The germline V gene has CDR1 SGHRS and CDR2 YFSETQ. The CDR3 bases are TGCGCCAGCAGCTTGGGGAGGGCGGGGGTTGTCGACACTGAAGCTTTCTTT. Protein sequence: CASSLGRAGVVDTEAFF.

CDR3: CASSQELGNYGYTF. As DNA, the CDR3 is TGCGCCAGCAGCCAAGAACTCGGCAACTATGGCTACACCTTC. V usage is TRBV4-3 and J usage is TRBJ1-2, with D hard to call. V lost 0 bases and J lost 2, with 7 bases in between. This CDR3 has 14 residues. Germline CDR1 and CDR2: LGHNA and YSLEER.

The sample holds many counts of this clonotype. The J gene is TRBJ2-7, the V gene TRBV15, with D perhaps matching TRBD1 (5 bases). Trimming took off 0 bases at V and 0 bases at J, with 9 bases between the two ends. CDR3 length: 15 amino acids. CDR1 is LNHNV and CDR2 is YYDKDF in the germline V gene (reference sequence). CDR3 loop: CATSRDGASSYEQYF. CDR3 DNA: TGTGCCACCAGCAGAGATGGGGCGTCCTCCTACGAGCAGTACTTC.